These T cell receptor beta chains were read from a single sample in a study of T cell responses to AZD1222 COVID-19 vaccine. The data were produced by immunoSEQ multiplex PCR, yet TCRdb's version contains in-frame clones alone and is incomplete. The sample gives about 180,000 clones, over 75% of which show up once; over 1.2% is in the top ten. Sequencing was performed on peripheral blood, taken on day 0 of AZD1222 vaccination. Receptors were obtained from an adult in good health. The CDR3 runs from the conserved cysteine through the conserved F or W. The D gene is left open where the match is weak. Some rows have no size entry. The others give once, few or many, or a class for an expanded clone.

>TRBV5-6|.|once|TRBJ1-2
TGTGCCAGCAGCCCCCGGGCTGTACGGGGCTACACCTTC
CASSPRAVRGYTF
>TRBV27|TRBD1|.|TRBJ1-1
TGTGCCAGCAGTACTCGACAGGGTCGGGCCACTGAAGCTTTCTTT
CASSTRQGRATEAFF
>TRBV6-2/TRBV6-3|TRBD1|.|TRBJ2-2
TGTGCCAGCAGTTACCTATACAGGGGGAGAGGGGAGCTGTTTTTT
CASSYLYRGRGELFF
>TRBV5-5|.|.|TRBJ1-2
TGTGCCAGCAGCTTGAGGACAGACCCTTATGGCTACACCTTC
CASSLRTDPYGYTF
>TRBV5-1|TRBD1|.|TRBJ1-1
TGCGCCAGCAGCCCACGACAGGGGATGAACACTGAAGCTTTCTTT
CASSPRQGMNTEAFF
>TRBV28|.|.|TRBJ1-1
TGTGCCAGCAGTTTATGGGGGAACACTGAAGCTTTCTTT
CASSLWGNTEAFF
>TRBV19|TRBD1|.|TRBJ1-1
TGTGCCAGTCCTTCTCCGACAGGGAATGAAGCTTTCTTT
CASPSPTGNEAFF
>TRBV30|TRBD1|.|TRBJ2-7
TGTGCCTCCGGACAGGATTCGTACGAGCAGTACTTC
CASGQDSYEQYF
>TRBV12-3/TRBV12-4|.|once|TRBJ1-5
TGTGCCAGCAGTCGAGAGAATCAGCCCCAGCATTTT
CASSRENQPQHF
>TRBV7-7|.|.|TRBJ2-5
TGTGCTAGCAGCTTAGCGGGGACAGAAGAGACCCAGTACTTC
CASSLAGTEETQYF
>TRBV28|.|.|TRBJ1-4
TGTGCCAGCAGTTCACACGCAACTAATGAAAAACTGTTTTTT
CASSSHATNEKLFF
>TRBV3-1/TRBV3-2|.|.|TRBJ1-2
TGTGCCAGCAGCCAAGATGAAGCAGGGGATGGCTACACCTTC
CASSQDEAGDGYTF
>TRBV9|TRBD1|few|TRBJ2-5
TGTGCCAGCAGCCCGAGAGGGGACACACAGGGGGAGACCCAGTACTTC
CASSPRGDTQGETQYF
>TRBV6-5|TRBD2|.|TRBJ2-7
TGTGCCAGCAGTTACGAATCTAGCGGGGGAAGTAAGCAGTACTTC
CASSYESSGGSKQYF